Detailed here is one T cell receptor beta chain. Which antigen it targets is not known. Base qualities are not provided; no much larger clone lies one nucleotide away. In the germline V gene (reference sequence), CDR1 corresponds to LNHNV and CDR2 to YYDKDF. The germline ends are 12 bases apart after V is trimmed by 5 bases and J by 1 base. From cysteine to phenylalanine, the CDR3 is 16 amino acids long. The sequence is cut down to CDR3 DNA, 48 bases in frame from base 1. This entry is derived from a study of cytomegalovirus exposure and HLA in healthy donors (dated by TCRdb to the late 2010s). With respect to the entire study: In an earlier analysis of some 610 of the donors, around 290 Gb of sequence data and approximately 120 million unique TCR beta sequences from 150 million to 200 million T cells were reported. An early release that covered approximately 600 HLA-typed donors contained approximately 300 gigabases of sequencing data and 70 million to 100 million unique TCR sequences. Among the roughly 380 genotyped donors, around 81% belonged to the genetic ancestry cluster associated with self-reported Caucasian donors. The study aimed to test whether signatures of past pathogen exposure could be identified by cataloging public T cell receptors. Using immunosequencing, the study profiled T cell repertoires from 666 subjects and related those repertoires to cytomegalovirus serostatus. Besides the first cohort of approximately 670 subjects, a separate validation cohort made up of over 100 different subjects was used. To predict cytomegalovirus infection status, the study combined high-throughput TCR immunosequencing, statistical association of individual TCRs with disease status, and machine learning. A later analysis re-examined previously published TCR beta repertoires from about 670 donors and added high-resolution HLA genotyping to investigate patterns of TCR occurrence. Rather than using new phenotypic data, the later analysis identified candidate immune exposures from TCR beta sequences and from how often those sequences occurred across donors. An earlier analysis of several hundred of the donors used high-throughput TCR beta sequencing to judge whether each TCR beta V gene segment behaved as functional or pseudogenic. Donor age, sex, ethnicity and CMV serostatus were compiled alongside the repertoire data. In a later genetic analysis, genome-wide SNP genotypes for about 55% of the roughly 700 donors were used, and that subset was treated as a discovery cohort. All discovery cohort repertoires had been generated on a single sequencing platform. HLA typing included class I and class II loci at four-digit resolution. Typing coverage differed by locus: A, B, C, DRB1 and DQB1 were typed in about 629-640 donors, DQA1 in about 510, DPA1 in 600 to 610, and DPB1 in roughly 450. Several DR-DQ haplotypes were handled as single units for association and clustering because linkage in the cohort was strong. Across some 400 genotyped donors of the cohort, an average of about 220,000 unique TCR beta nucleotide sequences per donor were sequenced, and 15% to 20% of those sequences were non-productive.

The protocol used for the library was the immunoSEQ multiplex PCR assay. For the multiplex PCR, a mixture combining 60 forward primers for TCR Vbeta segments and 13 reverse primers for TCR Jbeta segments was used. Amplification of the CDR3 region of rearranged TCR beta genes was performed with a multiplex PCR assay on genomic DNA. The amplified TCR beta libraries were sequenced on the Illumina HiSeq System as 87-base-pair reads. Concerning the study's data processing: In a later analysis, about 80 million unique TCR beta chains were counted across the roughly 610 repertoires, and about 10 million of these chains were shared by at least two donors. Raw reads were error-corrected and collapsed into unique sequences with a nearest-neighbor algorithm that merged closely related sequences to remove PCR and sequencing errors. To assign V, D and J gene segments, CDR3 sequences were aligned to IMGT reference sequences. For a sequence to be retained, at least a six-nucleotide match to both a V gene segment and a J gene segment was required. A rearrangement counted as productive if the CDR3 had no stop codons and remained in frame with V and J, and every other rearrangement counted as non-productive. CDR3 was defined by IMGT convention, running from the second conserved V-encoded cysteine to the conserved J-encoded phenylalanine. Sequences without an unambiguous match to a single V gene segment were excluded from the earlier analysis of almost 600 of the donors. In an earlier analysis of approximately 550 of the donors, V segments were called functional above 56.7% productive rearrangements and were called segregating when the between-donor standard deviation exceeded 5%. A statistical classification framework was built for diagnosing cytomegalovirus status from the catalog of TCR beta chain sequences. In a later analysis, V and J genes were assigned by comparing TCR nucleotide sequences against IMGT/GENE-DB human TR gene sequences. A later analysis assigned CDR3 sequences and most-parsimonious VDJ recombination scenarios with the TCRdist pipeline. In a later analysis, each TCR beta chain was defined by its CDR3 amino acid sequence together with its V-gene family, and reads lacking a unique V-gene family were excluded. In a later analysis, approximately 590 highly shared, low-generation-probability nucleotide sequences were removed to address suspected cross-contamination and a sequencing artifact. A later analysis calculated a clonal expansion index for each public chain from normalized within-repertoire ranks of inferred template counts. A later analysis computed generation probabilities with a VDJ recombination model fitted to out-of-frame rearrangements, and checked the results against IGoR. A later analysis scored TCR-TCR, TCR-HLA and TCR-CMV co-occurrence with hypergeometric tests, applying a repertoire-size bias correction to TCR pairs. A later analysis estimated false discovery rates by permuting HLA or CMV assignments 20 times. In a later analysis, co-occurring TCRs were grouped with DBSCAN, and TCRdist sequence similarity was added when clustering was performed within HLA-allele-positive subsets. Repertoires with fewer than 30,000 or more than 120,000 public chains were left out of co-occurrence clustering, as were five repertoires with anomalous nucleotide sharing. TCRdb's version of the immuneACCESS table is confined to in-frame rearrangements and falls short of the full clone set. An unresolved V gene accounts for under half of the shortfall where checked; the remainder is of unknown origin. V and J calls and clone size are those listed in that table; D and trimming were worked out from the DNA. The sample profile shows hundreds of thousands of clones; approximately 82% of them were found once. 0.63% of the sample goes to the ten largest clones.

Summary of the overall study and its limitations: While some public TCRs were present in many individuals, most TCR sequences turned up only very rarely across donors. Because counts were too low, 15 to 20 rarely observed V segments, including chromosome 9 orphons, were excluded from the earlier analysis of about 500 of the donors. In a later analysis, HLA-associated TCR beta chains were found to be more clonally expanded and to have lower generation probabilities than equally common non-associated chains. A few of the identified cytomegalovirus-associated TCR beta chains were confirmed in vitro to be specific for cytomegalovirus antigens. A further reported finding was that TCR beta sequences accurately predicted the HLA-A and HLA-B alleles for most subjects in the first cohort. In a later analysis, 15,000 to 20,000 TCR beta sequences were associated with specific HLA alleles at a false discovery rate of 0.05. The only immune exposure information available for the cohort was CMV serostatus. Cytomegalovirus status was reported to be diagnosed by the classifier with high specificity and sensitivity in both the original and validation cohorts. Sequencing depth was assumed to be roughly uniform across donors in the presence/absence analyses, though that assumption may not hold. A total of fewer than 200 TCR beta chains were listed by the study as associated with cytomegalovirus. It was suggested by the authors that the approach could potentially be generalized to other disease states and immunological phenotypes. An earlier analysis of around 500 of the donors showed that most TCR beta V segments appeared in productive rearrangements either about 87% or about 30% of the time, which broadly matched IMGT annotations. According to a later analysis, most CMV-associated TCR beta chains appeared to be HLA-restricted, and the HLA associations seemed to be driven largely by CMV exposure. Several of the top co-occurrence clusters appeared to be linked to parvovirus B19, influenza, CMV and Epstein-Barr virus, according to a later analysis. When HLA alleles, especially DR and DQ, strongly co-occurred, TCR associations were difficult to assign to individual alleles. HLA typing was unavailable for some donors at each locus, so association tests used only the typed subset. This cohort had only TCR beta chains sequenced, and the lack of alpha or paired-chain data limited which features could be detected. Linkage disequilibrium might explain the correlated functional status among segregating V segments, but an unknown experimental factor could not be ruled out. Some IMGT-functional V segments, including TRBV6-2 and TRBV6-3, could not be told apart with the 87-base-pair reads, so those segments were excluded. In a later genetic analysis, a missense DCLRE1C variant was associated with V-gene and J-gene trimming of TCR beta chains, and the association was replicated in an independent cohort. A group of highly shared sequence variants was considered likely to be a technical artifact of the sequencing pipeline. According to a later genetic analysis, donors in an Asian-associated ancestry cluster had fewer N-insertions in productive TCRs than the approximately 650-donor mean. In a later analysis, the rate of TCR association differed among HLA loci, with DRB1 alleles having the most associated TCRs and HLA-C alleles having the fewest.

The cohort consisted of hundreds of healthy bone marrow donors. All cohort members were sampled while nominally healthy, although unrecorded immune exposures were likely present. The donor was CMV seronegative and belonged to the group of roughly 330 seronegative cohort members. Each donor provided a peripheral blood sample, and peripheral blood mononuclear cells were used for TCR beta sequencing. Genomic DNA extraction from the blood cell samples was performed with the Qiagen DNeasy Blood Extraction Kit. The sequence was obtained from a young man in good health and CMV-seronegative. This chain joins TRBV15 to TRBJ2-6, with the D segment identity uncertain. The sample was PBMCs. The bases read TGTGCCACCAGCCGCGGCGCTCTATCTGGGGCCAACGTCCTGACTTTC. It translates as CATSRGALSGANVLTF.